The rows below give T cell receptor beta chains drawn from one sample of a study of Ad26.COV2.S vaccination and SARS-CoV-2 variants. TCRdb keeps only in-frame clones here, not all; method: immunoSEQ multiplex PCR. The repertoire consists of approximately 300,000 clones, with roughly 84% occurring once and the leading ten covering 1.9%. This material consisted of peripheral blood, taken in a trial of Ad26.COV2.S vaccine versus placebo. These receptors originate from a person between 18 and 59 years old who received the Ad26.COV2.S COVID-19 vaccine or a placebo. Each CDR3 is given with its conserved first and last residue.

v_call: TRBV7-9
cdr3_aa: CAAIGAGGHLILNTGELFF

v_call: TRBV11-2
cdr3_aa: CASSFGGRWGTGELFF

v_call: TRBV29-1
cdr3_aa: CSALDRSILETQYF

v_call: TRBV6-5
cdr3_aa: CASGRRGAPNEKLFF

v_call: TRBV6-2/TRBV6-3
cdr3_aa: CASSRYPPGQPQHF

v_call: TRBV7-2
cdr3_aa: CASSPRAQEAFF

v_call: TRBV25-1
cdr3_aa: CASSEGVSEAFF

v_call: TRBV6-6
cdr3_aa: CASSPGLASPGMWRNEQFF

v_call: TRBV5-4
cdr3_aa: CASSLDRDDYGYTF

v_call: TRBV5-4
cdr3_aa: CASSSEGRGDTEAFF